This T cell receptor (beta chain) was found in a study of T cells in Graves' hyperthyroidism and ophthalmopathy. Pregnant or lactating patients were excluded, as were those with uncontrolled infection or other autoimmune disease. The PBMCs studied were ones that came from 10 ml fresh peripheral blood. Per the germline V gene, CDR1 is DFQATT and CDR2 is SNEGSKA (reference sequence). With 3 bases removed from V and 7 bases from J, the gap between germline ends came to 10 bases. The CDR3 has 12 residues. This clonotype was observed a few times. Antigen: not known. Study findings and constraints: The model identified upcoming ophthalmopathy a median approximately seven months ahead of onset.

Regions amplified from RNA transcripts were the TCR beta CDR3 regions. First-round RT-PCR targeting the TCR CDR3 was performed with the HTBI primer set. TCRdb reprocessed the multiplex PCR reads via MiXCR and lists one record per CDR3 protein. Of 550,000 to 700,000 distinct CDR3 sequences in the sample, 14% to 15% are singletons; the top ten hold about 3.9%. This clonotype originated in a woman in her thirties or forties with Graves' ophthalmopathy. The sequenced sample was blood. This sequence joins TRBV20-1 and TRBJ1-5; D may be TRBD1 (5 bases). The CDR3 DNA reads TGCAGTGCTAGGAGAGGGGTACAGCCCCAGCATTTT. Amino acids: CSARRGVQPQHF.